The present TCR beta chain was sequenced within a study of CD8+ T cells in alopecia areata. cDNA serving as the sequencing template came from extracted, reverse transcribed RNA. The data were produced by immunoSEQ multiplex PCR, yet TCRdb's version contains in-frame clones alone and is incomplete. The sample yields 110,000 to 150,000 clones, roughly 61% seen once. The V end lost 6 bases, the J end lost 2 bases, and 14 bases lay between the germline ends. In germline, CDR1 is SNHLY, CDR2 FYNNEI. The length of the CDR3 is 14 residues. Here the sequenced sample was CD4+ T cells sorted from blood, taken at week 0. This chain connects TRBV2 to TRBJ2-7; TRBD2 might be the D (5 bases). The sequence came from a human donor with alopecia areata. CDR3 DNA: TGTGCCAGCAGGCTCCGGGAAGCGGCCTACGAGCAGTACTTC. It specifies CASRLREAAYEQYF.